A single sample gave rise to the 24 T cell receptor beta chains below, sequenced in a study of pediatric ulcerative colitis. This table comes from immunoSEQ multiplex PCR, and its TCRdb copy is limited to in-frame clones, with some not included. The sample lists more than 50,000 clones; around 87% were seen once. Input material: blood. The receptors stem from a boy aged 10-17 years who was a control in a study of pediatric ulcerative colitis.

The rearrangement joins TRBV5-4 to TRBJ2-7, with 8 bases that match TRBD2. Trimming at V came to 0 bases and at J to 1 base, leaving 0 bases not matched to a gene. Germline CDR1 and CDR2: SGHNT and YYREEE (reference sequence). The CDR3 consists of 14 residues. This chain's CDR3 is CASSLAGGSYEQYF. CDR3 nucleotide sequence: TGTGCCAGCAGCTTGGCGGGGGGGTCCTACGAGCAGTACTTC.

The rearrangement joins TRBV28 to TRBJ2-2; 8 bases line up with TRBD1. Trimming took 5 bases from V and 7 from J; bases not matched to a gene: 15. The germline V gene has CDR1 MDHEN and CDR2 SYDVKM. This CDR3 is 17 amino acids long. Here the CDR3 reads CASSPTQGARIIGELFF. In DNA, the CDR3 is TGTGCCAGCAGTCCAACCCAGGGGGCAAGGATAATCGGGGAGCTGTTTTTT.

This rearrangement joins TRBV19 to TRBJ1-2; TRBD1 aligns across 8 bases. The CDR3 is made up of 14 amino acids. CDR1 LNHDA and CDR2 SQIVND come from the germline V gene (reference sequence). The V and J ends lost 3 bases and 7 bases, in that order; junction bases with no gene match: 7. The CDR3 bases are TGTGCCAGTAGTATGGACAGGGCCGCTATTGGCTACACCTTC. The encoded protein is CASSMDRAAIGYTF.

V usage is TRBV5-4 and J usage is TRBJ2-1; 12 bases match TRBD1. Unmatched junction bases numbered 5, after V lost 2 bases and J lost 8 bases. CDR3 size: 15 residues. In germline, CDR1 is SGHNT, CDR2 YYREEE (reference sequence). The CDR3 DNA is TGTGCCAGCAGCTTCCCGGGACAGGGGGCTGATGAGCAGTTCTTC. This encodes CASSFPGQGADEQFF.

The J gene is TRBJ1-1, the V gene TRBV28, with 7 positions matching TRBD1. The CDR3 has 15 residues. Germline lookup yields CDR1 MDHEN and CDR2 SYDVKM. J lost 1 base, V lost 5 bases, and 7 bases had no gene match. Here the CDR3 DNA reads TGTGCCAGCAGTCCGTACAGGGGCACGAACACTGAAGCTTTCTTT. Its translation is CASSPYRGTNTEAFF.

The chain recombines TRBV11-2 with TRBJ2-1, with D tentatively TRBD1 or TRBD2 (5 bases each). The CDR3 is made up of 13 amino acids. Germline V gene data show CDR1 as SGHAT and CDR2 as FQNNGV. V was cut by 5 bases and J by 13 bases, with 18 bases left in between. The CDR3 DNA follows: TGTGCCAGCAGCGCCCTCTGGGGTGGGGACCAGTTCTTC. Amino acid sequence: CASSALWGGDQFF.

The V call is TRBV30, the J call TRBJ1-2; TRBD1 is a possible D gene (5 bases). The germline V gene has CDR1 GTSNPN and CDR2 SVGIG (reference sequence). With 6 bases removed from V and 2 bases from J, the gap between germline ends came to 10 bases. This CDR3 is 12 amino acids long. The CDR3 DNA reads TGTGCCTGCAGGGACCGCAACTATGGCTACACCTTC. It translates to CACRDRNYGYTF.

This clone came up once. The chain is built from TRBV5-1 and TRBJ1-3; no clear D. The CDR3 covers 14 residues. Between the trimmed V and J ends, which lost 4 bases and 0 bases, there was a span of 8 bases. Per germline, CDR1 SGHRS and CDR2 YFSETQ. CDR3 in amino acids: CASSAGVSGNTIYF. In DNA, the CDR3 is TGCGCCAGCAGCGCCGGGGTCTCTGGAAACACCATATATTTT.

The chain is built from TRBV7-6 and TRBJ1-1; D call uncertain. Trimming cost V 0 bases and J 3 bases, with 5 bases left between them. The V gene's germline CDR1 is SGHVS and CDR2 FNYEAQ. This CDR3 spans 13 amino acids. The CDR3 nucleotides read TGTGCCAGCAGCTTAGCGACCGACACTGAAGCTTTCTTT. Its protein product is CASSLATDTEAFF.

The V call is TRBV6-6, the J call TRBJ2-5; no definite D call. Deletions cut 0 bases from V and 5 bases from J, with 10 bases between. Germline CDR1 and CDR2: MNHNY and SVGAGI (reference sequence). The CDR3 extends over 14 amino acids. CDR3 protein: CASSYSYLGETQYF. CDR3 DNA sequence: TGTGCCAGCAGTTACTCGTATTTGGGGGAGACCCAGTACTTC.

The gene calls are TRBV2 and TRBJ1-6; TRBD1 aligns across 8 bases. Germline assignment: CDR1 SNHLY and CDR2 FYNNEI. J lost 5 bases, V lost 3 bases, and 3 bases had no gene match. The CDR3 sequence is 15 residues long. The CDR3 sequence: CASSEVGQDNSPLHF. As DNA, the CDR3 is TGTGCCAGCAGTGAGGTGGGACAGGATAATTCACCCCTCCACTTT.

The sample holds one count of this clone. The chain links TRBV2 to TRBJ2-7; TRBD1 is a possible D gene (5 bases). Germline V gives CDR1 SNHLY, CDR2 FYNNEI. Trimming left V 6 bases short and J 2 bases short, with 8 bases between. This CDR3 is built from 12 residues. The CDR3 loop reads CASRQDTYEQYF. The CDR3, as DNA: TGTGCCAGCAGACAGGACACCTACGAGCAGTACTTC.

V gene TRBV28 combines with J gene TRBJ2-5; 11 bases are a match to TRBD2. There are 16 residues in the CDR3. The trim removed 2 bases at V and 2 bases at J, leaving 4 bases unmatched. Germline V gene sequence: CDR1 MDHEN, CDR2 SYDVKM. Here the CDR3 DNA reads TGTGCCAGCAGTTTAACGCGACTAGCGGGACAAGAGACCCAGTACTTC. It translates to CASSLTRLAGQETQYF.

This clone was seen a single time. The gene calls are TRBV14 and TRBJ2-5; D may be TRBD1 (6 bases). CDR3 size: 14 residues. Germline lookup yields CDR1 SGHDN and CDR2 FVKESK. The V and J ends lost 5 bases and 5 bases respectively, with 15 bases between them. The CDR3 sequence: CASSATGPEETQYF. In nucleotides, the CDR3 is TGTGCCAGCAGCGCAACAGGGCCCGAGGAGACCCAGTACTTC. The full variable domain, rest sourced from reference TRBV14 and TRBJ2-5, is EAGVTQFPSHSVIEKGQTVTLRCDPISGHDNLYWYRRVMGKEIKFLLHFVKESKQDESGMPNNRFLAERTGGTYSTLKVQPAELEDSGVYFCASSATGPEETQYFGPGTRLLVL.

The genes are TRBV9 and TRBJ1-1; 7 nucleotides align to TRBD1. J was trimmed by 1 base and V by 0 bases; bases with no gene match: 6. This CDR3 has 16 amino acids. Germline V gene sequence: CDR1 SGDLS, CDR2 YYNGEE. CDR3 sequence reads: CASSVAGQGGNTEAFF. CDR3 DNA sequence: TGTGCCAGCAGCGTAGCTGGGCAGGGGGGGAACACTGAAGCTTTCTTT.

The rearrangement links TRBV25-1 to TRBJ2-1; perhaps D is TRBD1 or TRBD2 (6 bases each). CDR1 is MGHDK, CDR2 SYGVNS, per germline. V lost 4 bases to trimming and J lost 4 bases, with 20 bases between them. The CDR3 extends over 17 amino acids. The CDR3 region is CASSGRARDKSYNEQFF. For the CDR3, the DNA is TGTGCCAGCAGTGGGAGGGCCCGGGACAAATCATACAATGAGCAGTTCTTC.

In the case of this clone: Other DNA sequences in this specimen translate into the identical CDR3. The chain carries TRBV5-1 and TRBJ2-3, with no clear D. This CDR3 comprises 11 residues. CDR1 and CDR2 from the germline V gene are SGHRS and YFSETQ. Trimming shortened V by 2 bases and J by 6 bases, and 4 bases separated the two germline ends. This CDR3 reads CASSFADTQYF. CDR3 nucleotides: TGCGCCAGCAGCTTCGCTGATACGCAGTATTTT.

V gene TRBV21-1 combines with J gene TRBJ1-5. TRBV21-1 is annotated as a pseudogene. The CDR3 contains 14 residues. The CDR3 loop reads CASIVHWVDKPQHF. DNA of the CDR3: TGTGCCAGCATCGTTCACTGGGTTGATAAGCCCCAGCATTTT.

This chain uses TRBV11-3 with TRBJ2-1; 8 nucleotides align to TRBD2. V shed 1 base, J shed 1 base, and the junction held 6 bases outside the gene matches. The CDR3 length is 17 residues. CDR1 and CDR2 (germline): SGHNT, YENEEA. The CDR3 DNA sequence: TGTGCCAGCAGCTTAGTCGGCGGGAGGAAGTCCTACAATGAGCAGTTCTTC. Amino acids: CASSLVGGRKSYNEQFF. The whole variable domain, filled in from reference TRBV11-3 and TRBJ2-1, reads EAGVVQSPRYKIIEKKQPVAFWCNPISGHNTLYWYLQNLGQGPELLIRYENEEAVDDSQLPKDRFSAERLKGVDSTLKIQPAELGDSAVYLCASSLVGGRKSYNEQFFGPGTRLTVL.

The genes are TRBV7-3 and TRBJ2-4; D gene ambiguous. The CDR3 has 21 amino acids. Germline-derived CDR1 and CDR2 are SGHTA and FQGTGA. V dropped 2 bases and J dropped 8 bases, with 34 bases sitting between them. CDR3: CASSLGLRPRLWEKSRDIQYF. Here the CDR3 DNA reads TGTGCCAGCAGCTTAGGGTTGAGGCCACGGCTGTGGGAAAAGTCAAGGGACATTCAGTACTTC.

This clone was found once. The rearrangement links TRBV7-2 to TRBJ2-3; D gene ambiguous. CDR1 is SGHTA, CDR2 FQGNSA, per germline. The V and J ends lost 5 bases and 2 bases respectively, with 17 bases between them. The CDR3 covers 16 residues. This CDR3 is CASSPDDLLNTDTQYF. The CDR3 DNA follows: TGTGCCAGCAGCCCCGATGATTTATTAAACACAGATACGCAGTATTTT. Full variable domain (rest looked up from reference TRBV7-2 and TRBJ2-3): GAGVSQSPSNKVTEKGKDVELRCDPISGHTALYWYRQSLGQGLEFLIYFQGNSAPDKSGLPSDRFSAERTGGSVSTLTIQRTQQEDSAVYLCASSPDDLLNTDTQYFGPGTRLTVL.

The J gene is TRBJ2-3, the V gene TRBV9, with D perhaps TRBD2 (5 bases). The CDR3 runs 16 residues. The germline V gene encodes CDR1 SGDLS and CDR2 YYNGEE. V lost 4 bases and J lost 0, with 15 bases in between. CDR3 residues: CASSFPEGESTDTQYF. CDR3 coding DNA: TGTGCCAGCAGCTTCCCAGAGGGCGAAAGCACAGATACGCAGTATTTT.

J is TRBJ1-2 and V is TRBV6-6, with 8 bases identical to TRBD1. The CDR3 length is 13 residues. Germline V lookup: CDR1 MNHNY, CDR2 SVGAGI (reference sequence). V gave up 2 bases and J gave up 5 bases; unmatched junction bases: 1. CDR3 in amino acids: CASSYRTGYGYTF. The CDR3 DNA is TGTGCCAGCAGTTACCGGACAGGGTATGGCTACACCTTC.

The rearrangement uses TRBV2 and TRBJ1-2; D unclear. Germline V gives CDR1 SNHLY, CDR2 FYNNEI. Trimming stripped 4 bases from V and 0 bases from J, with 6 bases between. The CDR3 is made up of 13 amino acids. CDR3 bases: TGTGCCAGCAGTGTCGGCCCTAACTATGGCTACACCTTC. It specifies CASSVGPNYGYTF.